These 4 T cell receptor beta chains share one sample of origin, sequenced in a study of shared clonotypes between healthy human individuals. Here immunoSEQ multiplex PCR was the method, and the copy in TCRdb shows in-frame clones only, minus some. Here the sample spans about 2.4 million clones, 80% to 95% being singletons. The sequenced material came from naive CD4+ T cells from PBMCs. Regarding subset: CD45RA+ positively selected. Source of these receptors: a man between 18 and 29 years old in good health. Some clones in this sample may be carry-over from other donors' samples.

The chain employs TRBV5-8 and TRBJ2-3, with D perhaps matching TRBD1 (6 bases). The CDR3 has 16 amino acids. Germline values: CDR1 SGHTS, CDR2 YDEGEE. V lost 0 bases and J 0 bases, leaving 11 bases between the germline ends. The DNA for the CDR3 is TGTGCCAGCAGCTTGGGGGACACGTATAGCACAGATACGCAGTATTTT. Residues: CASSLGDTYSTDTQYF.

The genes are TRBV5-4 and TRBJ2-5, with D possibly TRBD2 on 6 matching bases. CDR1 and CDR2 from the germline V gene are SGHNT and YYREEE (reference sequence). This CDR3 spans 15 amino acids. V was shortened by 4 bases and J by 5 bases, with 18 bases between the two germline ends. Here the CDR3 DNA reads TGTGCCAGCAGCCCGGCGGGACTGACACGGGAGACCCAGTACTTC. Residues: CASSPAGLTRETQYF.

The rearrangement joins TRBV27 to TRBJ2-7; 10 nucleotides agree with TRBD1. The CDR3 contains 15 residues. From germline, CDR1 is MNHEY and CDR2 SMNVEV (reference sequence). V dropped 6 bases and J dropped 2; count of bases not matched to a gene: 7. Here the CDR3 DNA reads TGTGCCAGCAGAACAACCGGGACAGGGGCCTACGAGCAGTACTTC. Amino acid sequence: CASRTTGTGAYEQYF.

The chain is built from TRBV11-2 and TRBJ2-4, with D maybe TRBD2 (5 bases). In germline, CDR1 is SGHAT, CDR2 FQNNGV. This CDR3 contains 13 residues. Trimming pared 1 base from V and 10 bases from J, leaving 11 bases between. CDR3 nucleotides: TGTGCCAGCAGCTTAGTCGCGGGCGGGATTCAGTACTTC. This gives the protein CASSLVAGGIQYF.